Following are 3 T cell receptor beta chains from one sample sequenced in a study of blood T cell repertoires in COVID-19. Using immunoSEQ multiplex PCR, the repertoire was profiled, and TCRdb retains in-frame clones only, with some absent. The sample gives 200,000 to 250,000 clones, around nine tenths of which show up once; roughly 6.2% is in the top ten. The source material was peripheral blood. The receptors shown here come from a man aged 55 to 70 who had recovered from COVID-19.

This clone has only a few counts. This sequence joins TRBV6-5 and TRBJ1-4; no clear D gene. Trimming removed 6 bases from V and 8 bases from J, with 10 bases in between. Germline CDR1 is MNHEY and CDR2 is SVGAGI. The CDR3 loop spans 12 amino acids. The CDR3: CASRKGGEKLFF. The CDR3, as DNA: TGTGCCAGCAGAAAGGGAGGCGAAAAACTGTTTTTT.

The CDR3 is CAWIQYGRGNTGELFF. The CDR3 nucleotides read TGTGCCTGGATCCAATACGGCAGGGGAAACACCGGGGAGCTGTTTTTT. V is TRBV30 and J is TRBJ2-2; possible D gene TRBD1, 6 bases. The CDR3 extends over 16 amino acids. Germline-derived CDR1 and CDR2 are GTSNPN and SVGIG (reference sequence). The V and J ends lost 4 bases and 2 bases respectively, with 17 bases between them.

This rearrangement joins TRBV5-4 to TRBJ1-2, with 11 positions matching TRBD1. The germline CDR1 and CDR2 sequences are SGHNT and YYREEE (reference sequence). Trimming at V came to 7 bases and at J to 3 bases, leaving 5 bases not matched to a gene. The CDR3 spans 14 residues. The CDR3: CASAWDRGDYGYTF. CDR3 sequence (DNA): TGTGCCAGCGCATGGGACAGGGGGGACTATGGCTACACCTTC. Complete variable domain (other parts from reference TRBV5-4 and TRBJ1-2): ETGVTQSPTHLIKTRGQQVTLRCSSQSGHNTVSWYQQALGQGPQFIFQYYREEENGRGNFPPRFSGLQFPNYSSELNVNALELDDSALYLCASAWDRGDYGYTFGSGTRLTVV.